Each of the 5 T cell receptor beta chains below was sequenced from the same sample in a study of identical twins. TCRdb re-called the 5' RACE reads through MiXCR, storing one row per CDR3 protein. The sample holds some 660,000 distinct CDR3 sequences, about 9.4% seen once. This same sample was also taken into another study, of yellow fever vaccine responses in identical twins.

The source material was PBMCs. Receptor source: a woman younger than 35 in good health.

Many counts were recorded for this clonotype. The rearrangement links TRBV12-3 or TRBV12-4 to TRBJ2-3, with D perhaps matching TRBD1 (6 bases). V was pared by 4 bases and J by 1 base, with 12 bases between. This CDR3 spans 15 amino acids. The CDR3 nucleotides read TGTGCCAGCAGTTCCACAGGGATCCGCACAGATACGCAGTATTTT. This translates into CASSSTGIRTDTQYF.

This clonotype came up a few times. The chain carries TRBV18 and TRBJ2-3; unclear D gene. Looked up from germline, CDR1 is KGHSH and CDR2 is LQKENI. CDR3 length: 14 residues. Trimming pared 3 bases from V and 6 bases from J, leaving 13 bases between. The CDR3 bases are TGTGCCAGCTCACCGCCCACGAACCGGGATACGCAGTATTTT. Amino acids: CASSPPTNRDTQYF.

The chain joins TRBV9 to TRBJ2-7; D gene unclear. V lost 0 bases and J 6 bases, leaving 7 bases between the germline ends. The length of the CDR3 is 12 residues. The germline V gene has CDR1 SGDLS and CDR2 YYNGEE. CDR3 nucleotide sequence: TGTGCCAGCAGCGTAGCGGGCTCCGAGCAGTACTTC. Translating gives CASSVAGSEQYF.

This clonotype appeared a few times. The chain uses TRBV5-1 and TRBJ2-4; TRBD1 agrees at 7 bases. Germline V gene sequence: CDR1 SGHRS, CDR2 YFSETQ. This CDR3 has 14 amino acids. The V and J ends lost 4 bases and 4 bases, in that order; junction bases with no gene match: 5. The DNA for the CDR3 is TGCGCCAGCAGCGACGGGACAGAGAAAAACATTCAGTACTTC. Residues: CASSDGTEKNIQYF.

This clonotype was found a few times. This sequence joins TRBV3-1 and TRBJ2-1; TRBD2 matches at 14 bases. V lost 6 bases, J lost 7 bases, and 11 bases stayed unmatched. The V gene's germline CDR1 is LGHDT and CDR2 YNNKEL (reference sequence). This CDR3 region has 17 residues. The CDR3 is CASRLPGTSGRGNEQFF. CDR3 coding DNA: TGTGCCAGCAGGCTTCCCGGGACTAGCGGGAGAGGGAATGAGCAGTTCTTC.